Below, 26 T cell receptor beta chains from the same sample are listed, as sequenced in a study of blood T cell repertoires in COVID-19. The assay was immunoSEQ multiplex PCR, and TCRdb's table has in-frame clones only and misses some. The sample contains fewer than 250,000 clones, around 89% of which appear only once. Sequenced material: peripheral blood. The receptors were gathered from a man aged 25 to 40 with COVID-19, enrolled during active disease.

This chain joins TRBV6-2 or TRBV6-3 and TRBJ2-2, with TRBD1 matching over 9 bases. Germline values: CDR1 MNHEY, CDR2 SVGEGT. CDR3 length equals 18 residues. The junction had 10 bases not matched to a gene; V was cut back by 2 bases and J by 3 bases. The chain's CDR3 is CASSYPETGGGDTGELFF. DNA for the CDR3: TGTGCCAGCAGTTACCCAGAAACAGGGGGCGGGGACACCGGGGAGCTGTTTTTT.

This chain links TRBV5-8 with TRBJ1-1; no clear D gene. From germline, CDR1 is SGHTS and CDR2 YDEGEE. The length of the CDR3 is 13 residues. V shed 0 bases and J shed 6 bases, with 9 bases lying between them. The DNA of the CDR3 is TGTGCCAGCAGCTTGGGGTTGTGGCCTGAAGCTTTCTTT. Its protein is CASSLGLWPEAFF.

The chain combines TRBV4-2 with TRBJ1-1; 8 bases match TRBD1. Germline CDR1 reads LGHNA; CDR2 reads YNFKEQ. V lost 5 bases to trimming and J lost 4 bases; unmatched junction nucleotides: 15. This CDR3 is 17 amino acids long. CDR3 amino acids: CASSSQTGALMGTEAFF. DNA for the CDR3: TGTGCCAGCAGCTCACAGACAGGGGCCCTGATGGGCACTGAAGCTTTCTTT.

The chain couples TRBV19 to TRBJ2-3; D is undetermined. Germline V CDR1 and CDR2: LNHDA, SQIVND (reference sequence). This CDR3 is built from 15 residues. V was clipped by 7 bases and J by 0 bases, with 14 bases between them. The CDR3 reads CASNTQIASTDTQYF. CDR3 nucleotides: TGTGCCAGTAATACACAAATAGCTAGCACAGATACGCAGTATTTT.

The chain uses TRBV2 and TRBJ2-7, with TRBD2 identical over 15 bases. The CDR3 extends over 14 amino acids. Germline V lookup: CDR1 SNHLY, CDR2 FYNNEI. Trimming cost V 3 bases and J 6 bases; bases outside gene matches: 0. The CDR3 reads CASSEGLAGGEQYF. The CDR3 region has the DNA TGTGCCAGCAGTGAGGGACTAGCGGGAGGCGAGCAGTACTTC.

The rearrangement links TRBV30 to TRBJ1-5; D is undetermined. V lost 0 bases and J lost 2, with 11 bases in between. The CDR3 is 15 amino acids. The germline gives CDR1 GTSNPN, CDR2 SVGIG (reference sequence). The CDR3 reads CAWSVREIGNQPQHF. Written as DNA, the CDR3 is TGTGCCTGGAGTGTGAGGGAAATCGGCAATCAGCCCCAGCATTTT.

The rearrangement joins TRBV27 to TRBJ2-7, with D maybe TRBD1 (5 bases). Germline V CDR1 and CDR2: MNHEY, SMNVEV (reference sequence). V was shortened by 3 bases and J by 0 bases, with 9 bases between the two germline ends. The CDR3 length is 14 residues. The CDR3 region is CASSLSRDSYEQYF. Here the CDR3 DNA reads TGTGCCAGCAGTTTGAGCAGGGACTCCTACGAGCAGTACTTC.

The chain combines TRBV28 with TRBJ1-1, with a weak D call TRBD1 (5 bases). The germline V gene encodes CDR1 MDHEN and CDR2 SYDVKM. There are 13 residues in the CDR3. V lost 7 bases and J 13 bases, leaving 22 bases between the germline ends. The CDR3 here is CASTVGQGGRCFF. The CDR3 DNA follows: TGTGCCAGCACCGTGGGGCAGGGAGGTAGGTGTTTCTTT.

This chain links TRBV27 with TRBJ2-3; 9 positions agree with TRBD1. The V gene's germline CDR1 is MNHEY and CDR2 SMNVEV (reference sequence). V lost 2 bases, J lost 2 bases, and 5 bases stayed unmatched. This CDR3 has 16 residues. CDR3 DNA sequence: TGTGCCAGCAGTTTAGTGGGACAGGGATTCACAGATACGCAGTATTTT. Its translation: CASSLVGQGFTDTQYF.

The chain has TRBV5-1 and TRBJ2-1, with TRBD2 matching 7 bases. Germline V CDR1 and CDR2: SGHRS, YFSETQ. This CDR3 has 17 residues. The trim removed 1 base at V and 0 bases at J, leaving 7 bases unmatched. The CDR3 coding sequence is TGCGCCAGCAGCTTGAGGCCGGGCGGGAGCTCCTACAATGAGCAGTTCTTC. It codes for CASSLRPGGSSYNEQFF.

The CDR3 bases are TGTGCCACCAGGGGACAGGGGGGCGGCTACACCTTC. It is translated as CATRGQGGGYTF. This chain connects TRBV24-1 to TRBJ1-2; 11 bases map to TRBD1. CDR1 KGHDR and CDR2 SFDVKD come from the germline V gene. The junction had 2 bases not matched to a gene; V was cut back by 7 bases and J by 8 bases. This CDR3 has 12 amino acids.

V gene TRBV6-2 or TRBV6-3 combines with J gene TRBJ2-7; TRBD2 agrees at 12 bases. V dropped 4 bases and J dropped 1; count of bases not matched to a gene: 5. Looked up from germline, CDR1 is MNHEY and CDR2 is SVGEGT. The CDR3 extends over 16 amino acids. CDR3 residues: CASSWTSGIRSYEQYF. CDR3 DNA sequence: TGTGCCAGCAGTTGGACTAGCGGGATTAGGTCCTACGAGCAGTACTTC.

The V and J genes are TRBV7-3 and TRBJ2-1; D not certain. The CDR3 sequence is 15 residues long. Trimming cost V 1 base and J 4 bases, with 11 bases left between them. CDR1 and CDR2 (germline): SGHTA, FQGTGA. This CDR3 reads CASSLMGLEYNEQFF. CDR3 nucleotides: TGTGCCAGCAGCTTAATGGGTCTAGAGTACAATGAGCAGTTCTTC.

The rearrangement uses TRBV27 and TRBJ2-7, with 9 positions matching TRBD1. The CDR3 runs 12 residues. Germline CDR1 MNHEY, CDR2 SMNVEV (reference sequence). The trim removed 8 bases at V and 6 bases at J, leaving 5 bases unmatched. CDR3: CASRTGAGEQYF. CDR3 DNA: TGTGCCAGCCGGACAGGGGCGGGCGAGCAGTACTTC.

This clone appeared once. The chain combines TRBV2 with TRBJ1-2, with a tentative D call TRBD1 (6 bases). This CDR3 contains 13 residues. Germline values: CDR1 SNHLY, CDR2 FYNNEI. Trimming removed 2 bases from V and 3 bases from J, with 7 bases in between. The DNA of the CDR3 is TGTGCCAGCAGTGAACCAGGGGACTATGGCTACACCTTC. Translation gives CASSEPGDYGYTF.

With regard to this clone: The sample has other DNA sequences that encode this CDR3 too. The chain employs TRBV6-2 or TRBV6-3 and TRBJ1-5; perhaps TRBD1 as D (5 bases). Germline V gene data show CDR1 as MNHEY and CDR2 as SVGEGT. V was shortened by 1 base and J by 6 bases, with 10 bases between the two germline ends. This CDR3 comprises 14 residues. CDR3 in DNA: TGTGCCAGCAGTTACTTTCAGGGAGGTCAGCCCCAGCATTTT. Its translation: CASSYFQGGQPQHF.

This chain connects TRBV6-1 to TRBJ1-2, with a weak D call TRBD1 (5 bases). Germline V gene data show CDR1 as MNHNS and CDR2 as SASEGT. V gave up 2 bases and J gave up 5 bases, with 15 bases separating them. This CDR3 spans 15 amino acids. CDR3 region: CASSERVGQAYGYTF. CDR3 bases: TGTGCCAGCAGTGAAAGGGTGGGGCAGGCTTATGGCTACACCTTC.

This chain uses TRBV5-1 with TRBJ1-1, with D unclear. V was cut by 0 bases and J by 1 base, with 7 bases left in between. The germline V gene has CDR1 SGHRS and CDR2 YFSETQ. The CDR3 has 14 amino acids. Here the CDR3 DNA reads TGCGCCAGCAGCTTGGCCCGACAGAACACTGAAGCTTTCTTT. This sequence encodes CASSLARQNTEAFF.

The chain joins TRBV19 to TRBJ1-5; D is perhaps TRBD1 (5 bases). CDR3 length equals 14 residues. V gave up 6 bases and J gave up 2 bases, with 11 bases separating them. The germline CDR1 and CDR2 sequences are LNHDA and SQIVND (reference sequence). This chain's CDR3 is CASRVRAGNQPQHF. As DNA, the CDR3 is TGTGCCAGTAGAGTCAGGGCGGGCAATCAGCCCCAGCATTTT.

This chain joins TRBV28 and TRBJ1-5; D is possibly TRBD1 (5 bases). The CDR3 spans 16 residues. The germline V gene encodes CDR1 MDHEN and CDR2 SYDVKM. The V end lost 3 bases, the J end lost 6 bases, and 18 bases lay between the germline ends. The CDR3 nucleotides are TGTGCCAGCAGTTTGGCTTCCGGGACGGGAGGTCAGCCCCAGCATTTT. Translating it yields CASSLASGTGGQPQHF.

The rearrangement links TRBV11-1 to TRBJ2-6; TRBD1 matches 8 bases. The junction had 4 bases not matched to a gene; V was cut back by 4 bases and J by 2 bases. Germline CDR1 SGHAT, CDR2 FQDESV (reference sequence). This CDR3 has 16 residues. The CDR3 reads CASSSTQGAGANVLTF. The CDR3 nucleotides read TGTGCCAGCAGCTCAACACAGGGGGCTGGGGCCAACGTCCTGACTTTC. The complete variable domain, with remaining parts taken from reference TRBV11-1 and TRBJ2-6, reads EAEVAQSPRYKITEKSQAVAFWCDPISGHATLYWYRQILGQGPELLVQFQDESVVDDSQLPKDRFSAERLKGVDSTLKIQPAELGDSAMYLCASSSTQGAGANVLTFGAGSRLTVL.

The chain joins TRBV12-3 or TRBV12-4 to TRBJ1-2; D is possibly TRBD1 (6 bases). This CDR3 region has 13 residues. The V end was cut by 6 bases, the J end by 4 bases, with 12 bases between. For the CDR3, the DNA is TGTGCCAGCAGCCCGACAGGCTCCTATGGCTACACCTTC. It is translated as CASSPTGSYGYTF.

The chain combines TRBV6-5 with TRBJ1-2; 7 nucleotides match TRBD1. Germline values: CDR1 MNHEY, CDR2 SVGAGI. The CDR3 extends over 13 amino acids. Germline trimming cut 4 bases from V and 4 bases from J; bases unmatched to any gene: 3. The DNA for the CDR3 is TGTGCCAGCAGTTTTGACAGGGCCTATGGCTACACCTTC. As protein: CASSFDRAYGYTF.

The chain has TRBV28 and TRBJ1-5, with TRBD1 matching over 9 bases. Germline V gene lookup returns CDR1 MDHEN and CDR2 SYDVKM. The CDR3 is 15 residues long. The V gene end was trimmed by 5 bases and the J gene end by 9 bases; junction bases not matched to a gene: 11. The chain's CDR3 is CASSLPGTGKRPQHF. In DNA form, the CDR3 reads TGTGCCAGCAGTCTCCCCGGGACAGGGAAACGGCCCCAGCATTTT.

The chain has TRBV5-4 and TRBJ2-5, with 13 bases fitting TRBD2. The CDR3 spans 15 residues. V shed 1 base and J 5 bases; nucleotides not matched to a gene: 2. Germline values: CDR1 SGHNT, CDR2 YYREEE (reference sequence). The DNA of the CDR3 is TGTGCCAGCAGCTTGAAACTAGCGGGAGGGGAGACCCAGTACTTC. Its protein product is CASSLKLAGGETQYF.

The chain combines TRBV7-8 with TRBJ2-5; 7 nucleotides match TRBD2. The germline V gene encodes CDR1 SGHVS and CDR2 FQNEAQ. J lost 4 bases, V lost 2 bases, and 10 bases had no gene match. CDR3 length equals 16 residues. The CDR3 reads CASSLSRGRVRETQYF. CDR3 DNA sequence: TGTGCCAGCAGCTTATCCCGCGGGAGAGTCCGAGAGACCCAGTACTTC. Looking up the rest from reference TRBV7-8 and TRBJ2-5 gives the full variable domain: GAGVSQSPRYKVAKRGQDVALRCDPISGHVSLFWYQQALGQGPEFLTYFQNEAQLDKSGLPSDRFFAERPEGSVSTLKIQRTQQEDSAVYLCASSLSRGRVRETQYFGPGTRLLVL.